A selection of T cell receptor beta chains follows, all from one sample in a study of cytomegalovirus exposure and HLA in healthy donors. Only in-frame clones appear in the TCRdb table, and some are missing; sequencing was by immunoSEQ multiplex PCR. The profile shows some 65,000 clones, 60% to 80% of them singletons. The specimen sequenced was PBMCs. The receptors stem from a man aged 25 to 40 in good health and CMV-seronegative. The CDR3 runs from the conserved cysteine through the conserved F or W. D genes are given only for firm matches. For some rows the clone size is stated as once, few or many, or as a class when expanded; others skip it.

D	J	V	size	CDR3	DNA
TRBD1	TRBJ1-1	TRBV5-1	.	CASSSGTANTEAFF	TGCGCCAGCAGCTCCGGGACAGCGAACACTGAAGCTTTCTTT
.	TRBJ2-1	TRBV19	.	CASSVGGNEQFF	TGTGCCAGTAGTGTCGGGGGCAATGAGCAGTTCTTC
TRBD1	TRBJ1-1	TRBV6-1	.	CASSVTGFLNTEAFF	TGTGCCAGCAGTGTGACAGGGTTTTTGAACACTGAAGCTTTCTTT
TRBD1	TRBJ1-1	TRBV5-5	.	CASRETGGTEAFF	TGTGCCAGCAGAGAAACAGGGGGCACTGAAGCTTTCTTT
.	TRBJ2-7	TRBV29-1	once	CSVLNSQSYEQYF	TGCAGCGTTCTTAACAGTCAATCCTACGAGCAGTACTTC
TRBD1	TRBJ2-7	TRBV7-9	.	CATSTGLSYEQYF	TGTGCCACCTCGACAGGGCTCTCCTACGAGCAGTACTTC
.	TRBJ2-1	TRBV4-1	.	CASSQSGSYNEQFF	TGCGCCAGCAGCCAATCAGGGTCCTACAATGAGCAGTTCTTC
TRBD2	TRBJ2-2	TRBV25-1	few	CASSDNPRGSTGELFF	TGTGCCAGCAGTGACAATCCGCGGGGGAGCACCGGGGAGCTGTTTTTT
TRBD1	TRBJ1-2	TRBV14	.	CASSQGQGDYGYTF	TGTGCCAGCAGCCAGGGACAGGGGGACTATGGCTACACCTTC
TRBD1	TRBJ2-7	TRBV6-5	few	CASSPRQGFYEQYF	TGTGCCAGCAGTCCACGACAGGGTTTCTACGAGCAGTACTTC
.	TRBJ2-3	TRBV5-1	.	CASGYAGHPSTDTQYF	TGCGCCAGCGGATACGCGGGGCACCCCAGCACAGATACGCAGTATTTT
.	TRBJ2-3	TRBV7-6	once	CASSLRGHTDTQYF	TGTGCCAGCAGCTTACGGGGTCACACAGATACGCAGTATTTT
.	TRBJ1-2	TRBV6-1	few	CASSKQILVPGYTF	TGTGCCAGCAGTAAACAGATCCTGGTACCTGGCTACACCTTC
TRBD1	TRBJ2-7	TRBV6-1	.	CASSRQGPYEQYF	TGTGCCAGCTCCAGACAGGGGCCCTACGAGCAGTACTTC
TRBD1	TRBJ2-7	TRBV9	.	CASSVGGQSYEQYF	TGTGCCAGCAGCGTAGGGGGACAGTCCTACGAGCAGTACTTC
TRBD1	TRBJ1-6	TRBV15	.	CATSRPIGTGGLKCVINSPLHF	TGTGCCACCAGCAGACCTATTGGGACAGGTGGATTGAAGTGTGTGATTAATTCACCCCTCCACTTT
.	TRBJ2-7	TRBV11-2	.	CASSHEAPEQYF	TGTGCCAGCAGCCACGAAGCCCCCGAGCAGTACTTC
TRBD1	TRBJ2-3	TRBV19	.	CASSYDRALDTQYF	TGTGCCAGTAGTTATGACAGGGCCCTAGATACGCAGTATTTT
TRBD2	TRBJ2-5	TRBV4-1	few	CASSQDLRRGGRIGTQYF	TGCGCCAGCAGCCAAGATTTACGGCGGGGGGGCCGTATTGGGACCCAGTACTTC
TRBD1	TRBJ2-3	TRBV7-8	few	CASSSRTGTDTQYF	TGTGCCAGCAGCTCGAGGACAGGGACAGATACGCAGTATTTT
TRBD2	TRBJ2-3	TRBV2	.	CASRERTSFADTQYF	TGTGCCAGCAGGGAACGGACTAGTTTCGCAGATACGCAGTATTTT
TRBD2	TRBJ2-3	TRBV29-1	.	CSVADSGGATDTQYF	TGCAGCGTTGCTGATAGCGGGGGGGCGACAGATACGCAGTATTTT
TRBD1	TRBJ2-5	TRBV27	.	CASSTRTGEETQYF	TGTGCCAGCAGTACCCGGACAGGGGAAGAGACCCAGTACTTC
.	TRBJ1-5	TRBV18	.	CASSPADNQPQHF	TGTGCCAGCTCACCAGCGGACAATCAGCCCCAGCATTTT
.	TRBJ2-1	TRBV7-3	.	CASSFQGDNEQFF	TGTGCCAGCAGCTTCCAAGGGGACAATGAGCAGTTCTTC
.	TRBJ1-3	TRBV4-1	.	CASSQDRTQRTGNTIYF	TGCGCCAGCAGCCAAGATAGAACCCAGAGGACTGGAAACACCATATATTTT
.	TRBJ2-3	TRBV14	.	CASSQDSAASTDTQYF	TGTGCCAGCAGCCAAGATTCGGCGGCTAGCACAGATACGCAGTATTTT
.	TRBJ1-5	TRBV12-5	.	CASALGGYQPQHF	TGTGCTAGTGCCCTGGGAGGTTATCAGCCCCAGCATTTT
TRBD1	TRBJ1-2	TRBV6-5	.	CASSYRDSVIYGYTF	TGTGCCAGCAGTTACCGGGACAGTGTTATCTATGGCTACACCTTC
.	TRBJ2-5	TRBV18	.	CASSPGHSGETQYF	TGTGCCAGCTCACCAGGTCATAGCGGAGAGACCCAGTACTTC
.	TRBJ1-5	TRBV5-1	few	CASSLGGGQPQHF	TGCGCCAGCAGCTTGGGGGGCGGTCAGCCCCAGCATTTT
.	TRBJ1-5	TRBV10-3	.	CAISESGNRATPQHF	TGTGCCATCAGTGAAAGTGGGAACAGGGCGACTCCCCAGCATTTT
TRBD2	TRBJ2-5	TRBV4-2	.	CASSQDGRTSGEETQYF	TGTGCCAGCAGCCAAGATGGGCGGACTAGCGGGGAGGAGACCCAGTACTTC
TRBD1	TRBJ1-6	TRBV4-2	medium-sized	CASSPSGGTGASPLHF	TGTGCCAGCAGCCCCTCAGGGGGGACAGGGGCCTCACCCCTCCACTTT
.	TRBJ2-3	TRBV7-2	.	CASSLVSGGTDTQYF	TGTGCCAGCAGCTTAGTGAGCGGCGGCACAGATACGCAGTATTTT
TRBD2	TRBJ2-1	TRBV5-1	.	CASSPIAGGTYNEQFF	TGCGCCAGCAGCCCAATAGCGGGGGGGACCTACAATGAGCAGTTCTTC
.	TRBJ1-2	TRBV19	.	CASIGGFGYTF	TGTGCCAGTATCGGAGGGTTTGGCTACACCTTC
TRBD1	TRBJ1-6	TRBV5-1	.	CASSLGQGSSYNSPLHF	TGCGCCAGCAGCTTGGGACAGGGGAGCTCCTATAATTCACCCCTCCACTTT
TRBD1	TRBJ2-7	TRBV2	.	CASSGRDRGSGEQYF	TGTGCCAGCAGTGGCCGGGACAGAGGGTCGGGCGAGCAGTACTTC
.	TRBJ1-1	TRBV5-1	.	CASSLEHTEAFF	TGCGCCAGCAGCTTGGAGCACACTGAAGCTTTCTTT
.	TRBJ2-7	TRBV15	few	CATSRDSEREQYF	TGTGCCACCAGCAGAGATTCGGAGCGGGAGCAGTACTTC
TRBD1	TRBJ2-7	TRBV5-1	.	CASSLGGTGDSYEQYF	TGCGCCAGCAGCTTGGGTGGGACAGGGGACTCCTACGAGCAGTACTTC
TRBD1	TRBJ2-5	TRBV2	.	CASRPETGGGGTQYF	TGTGCCAGCCGTCCGGAGACAGGGGGCGGCGGGACCCAGTACTTC
TRBD1	TRBJ2-7	TRBV15	.	CATSRVSGQTTGYEQYF	TGTGCCACCAGCAGAGTATCGGGACAGACTACTGGCTACGAGCAGTACTTC
.	TRBJ2-7	TRBV7-9	few	CASSLAGDYEQYF	TGTGCCAGCAGCTTAGCAGGGGACTACGAGCAGTACTTC
.	TRBJ1-1	TRBV28	.	CASIQVGDDIWDTEAFF	TGTGCCAGCATCCAGGTGGGAGACGACATATGGGACACTGAAGCTTTCTTT
.	TRBJ1-1	TRBV29-1	.	CSAGGWQGNTEAFF	TGCAGCGCCGGGGGGTGGCAGGGTAACACTGAAGCTTTCTTT
TRBD2	TRBJ2-1	TRBV12-5	.	CASGSEWSAGDHGEQFF	TGTGCTAGTGGTTCAGAGTGGTCAGCGGGGGACCACGGGGAGCAGTTCTTC
TRBD2	TRBJ2-7	TRBV5-4	.	CASSSQTSGAGEQYF	TGTGCCAGCAGCTCTCAGACTAGCGGGGCGGGCGAGCAGTACTTC
.	TRBJ1-4	TRBV4-1	.	CASSQEVIPGGNEKLFF	TGCGCCAGCAGCCAAGAAGTTATACCGGGGGGTAATGAAAAACTGTTTTTT
.	TRBJ1-1	TRBV5-5	few	CASSLGREGNEAFF	TGTGCCAGCAGCTTGGGGCGGGAAGGCAATGAAGCTTTCTTT
.	TRBJ1-1	TRBV2	.	CARDLIQGDTEAFF	TGTGCCAGAGACCTCATACAGGGCGACACTGAAGCTTTCTTT
.	TRBJ2-3	TRBV7-2	once	CASSLVAGKITDTQYF	TGTGCCAGCAGCTTAGTTGCGGGGAAAATCACAGATACGCAGTATTTT
.	TRBJ2-7	TRBV4-1	.	CASSPLIYPFFQQYF	TGCGCCAGCAGCCCACTAATTTACCCCTTCTTCCAGCAGTACTTC
TRBD1	TRBJ2-7	TRBV2	few	CASSEDRDRAYEQYF	TGTGCCAGCAGTGAGGACCGGGACAGAGCCTACGAGCAGTACTTC